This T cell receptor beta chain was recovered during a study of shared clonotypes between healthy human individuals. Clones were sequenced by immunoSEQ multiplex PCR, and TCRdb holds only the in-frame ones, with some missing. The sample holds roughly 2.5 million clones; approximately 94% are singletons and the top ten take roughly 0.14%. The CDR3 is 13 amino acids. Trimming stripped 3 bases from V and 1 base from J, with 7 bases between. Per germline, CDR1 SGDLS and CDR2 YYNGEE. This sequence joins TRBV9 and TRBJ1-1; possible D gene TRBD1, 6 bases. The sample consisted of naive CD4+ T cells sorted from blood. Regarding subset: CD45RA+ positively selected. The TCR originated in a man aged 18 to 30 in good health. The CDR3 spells CASSGGRNTEAFF. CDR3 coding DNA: TGTGCCAGCAGCGGGGGGCGGAACACTGAAGCTTTCTTT.